Its frequency marks the clone carrying this T cell receptor (beta chain) as large (0.1 to 1%). Antigen: not known. This sample stems from a study of CD8 T cells in cerebrospinal fluid in Alzheimer's disease. Study-level results: No causal link between EBV and Alzheimer's follows from EBV-specific cerebrospinal fluid TCRs, authors warned. Expanded clones of at least 3% were commoner in Alzheimer's patients than healthy subjects. Alzheimer's patients were not enriched for EBV-specific clones, which were not the most expanded.

CSF cells underwent 10X single-cell V(D)J and 5' gene-expression profiling. TCRdb reprocessed the 10x single-cell sequencing reads, keeping one entry per CDR3 protein, no DNA. The listing records 700 or so distinct CDR3 sequences. Germline V gene sequence: CDR1 SGHTA, CDR2 FQGNSA. There are 14 residues in the CDR3. This chain uses TRBV7-2 with TRBJ2-4; TCRdb lists TRBD1, though no DNA is available to test this call. The receptor was derived from a human donor with Alzheimer's disease. Sequenced input: cerebrospinal fluid. CDR3 loop: CASSFGQAKNIQYF.